These 23 T cell receptor beta chains share one sample of origin, sequenced in a study of blood T cell repertoires in COVID-19. Generated by immunoSEQ multiplex PCR, the TCRdb table keeps only in-frame clones and is missing some. The sample lists around 300,000 clones; 89% were seen once. The sequencing input was peripheral blood. The receptors derive from a man aged 45-65 years with acute or convalescent COVID-19.

The J gene is TRBJ2-2, the V gene TRBV19; D is unresolved. Germline lookup yields CDR1 LNHDA and CDR2 SQIVND (reference sequence). The CDR3 runs to 12 residues. V gave up 8 bases and J gave up 5 bases, with 9 bases separating them. DNA for the CDR3: TGTGCCAGTCGTCGAGAGACCGGGGAGCTGTTTTTT. Its protein is CASRRETGELFF.

The chain has TRBV18 and TRBJ2-1, with D perhaps matching TRBD1 (6 bases). Germline values: CDR1 KGHSH, CDR2 LQKENI. This CDR3 has 14 residues. V was trimmed by 2 bases and J by 8 bases, leaving 13 bases between them. DNA of the CDR3: TGTGCCAGCTCACCAGATCGAGAGGGGGATGAGCAGTTCTTC. Amino acids: CASSPDREGDEQFF.

This rearrangement joins TRBV29-1 to TRBJ2-1, with TRBD1 as a possible D gene (6 bases). CDR1 SQVTM and CDR2 ANQGSEA come from the germline V gene. This CDR3 comprises 12 residues. The V gene lost 3 bases and the J gene lost 8 bases, with 11 bases spanning the gap. CDR3 in amino acids: CSVEDSGYEQFF. In DNA, the CDR3 is TGCAGCGTTGAGGACAGTGGATATGAGCAGTTCTTC.

This rearrangement joins TRBV18 to TRBJ1-5, with D possibly matching TRBD1 (6 bases). CDR1 and CDR2 (germline): KGHSH, LQKENI. This CDR3 has 13 amino acids. V shed 3 bases and J shed 4 bases, with 7 bases lying between them. The CDR3 region has the DNA TGTGCCAGCTCACCTGACAGGAATCAGCCCCAGCATTTT. Residues: CASSPDRNQPQHF.

This chain joins TRBV11-2 and TRBJ1-2; tentatively, D is TRBD1 (5 bases). The germline V gene encodes CDR1 SGHAT and CDR2 FQNNGV. Trimming removed 5 bases at V and 6 bases at J, with 10 bases between. CDR3 length: 12 residues. The chain's CDR3 is CASSTGGNGYTF. Written as DNA, the CDR3 is TGTGCCAGCAGCACCGGGGGAAATGGCTACACCTTC.

The chain combines TRBV11-2 with TRBJ2-1, with 13 bases that match TRBD2. V was clipped by 3 bases and J by 2 bases; unmatched bases: 1. The CDR3 loop spans 16 amino acids. Looked up from germline, CDR1 is SGHAT and CDR2 is FQNNGV. CDR3 in amino acids: CASSFGTSGAYNEQFF. In nucleotides, the CDR3 is TGTGCCAGCAGCTTTGGGACTAGCGGGGCCTACAATGAGCAGTTCTTC.

The chain has TRBV3-1 (or the pseudogene TRBV3-2) and TRBJ1-6, with a weak D call TRBD1 (5 bases). This CDR3 has 12 amino acids. Germline V CDR1 and CDR2: LGHDT, YNNKEL (reference sequence). Trimming pared 7 bases from V and 11 bases from J, leaving 12 bases between. CDR3 nucleotides: TGTGCCAGCACCTCAGGGTTTGCACCCCTCCACTTT. Protein sequence: CASTSGFAPLHF.

V and J are TRBV9 and TRBJ1-3; perhaps TRBD1 as D (5 bases). The V and J ends lost 3 bases and 0 bases respectively, with 10 bases between them. This CDR3 contains 15 residues. Per the germline V gene, CDR1 is SGDLS and CDR2 is YYNGEE. CDR3 sequence (DNA): TGTGCCAGCAGCGAGGACACATACTCTGGAAACACCATATATTTT. It codes for CASSEDTYSGNTIYF.

The V gene is TRBV12-5, the J gene TRBJ2-2; D possibly corresponds to TRBD2 (5 bases). V shed 6 bases and J shed 4 bases, with 12 bases lying between them. The CDR3 extends over 14 amino acids. The V gene's germline CDR1 is LGHNT and CDR2 FRNRAP. For the CDR3, the DNA is TGTGCTAGTGGGCCGAGGGCGGCCACCGGGGAGCTGTTTTTT. Its translation is CASGPRAATGELFF.

A few counts support this clone. This chain joins TRBV7-2 and TRBJ1-3; TRBD1 might be the D (6 bases). The CDR3 sequence is 19 residues long. The V end was cut by 3 bases, the J end by 0 bases, with 21 bases between. Germline loops: CDR1 SGHTA, CDR2 FQGNSA. CDR3 sequence reads: CASSFRGRASTISGNTIYF. For the CDR3, the DNA is TGTGCCAGCAGCTTCAGGGGACGGGCCTCAACCATCTCTGGAAACACCATATATTTT.

The chain has TRBV14 and TRBJ2-1; 8 bases align to TRBD2. Germline assignment: CDR1 SGHDN and CDR2 FVKESK. Trimming at V came to 7 bases and at J to 8 bases, leaving 16 bases not matched to a gene. The CDR3 loop spans 16 amino acids. CDR3: CASTPGGQQWGDEQFF. The CDR3 bases are TGTGCCAGCACCCCGGGGGGGCAACAGTGGGGCGATGAGCAGTTCTTC.

This chain links TRBV27 with TRBJ1-2; TRBD1 matches at 10 bases. Germline CDR1 reads MNHEY; CDR2 reads SMNVEV (reference sequence). The ends lost 2 bases at V and 6 bases at J; junction bases unmatched: 15. There are 18 residues in the CDR3. The CDR3 bases are TGTGCCAGCAGTTTAATTGGACAGGGGGTAGGGGTTCCCCATGGCTACACCTTC. It translates to CASSLIGQGVGVPHGYTF.

The rearrangement uses TRBV5-4 and TRBJ2-4; TRBD2 matches 10 bases. This CDR3 is 15 amino acids long. V shed 4 bases and J 6 bases; nucleotides not matched to a gene: 7. Germline CDR1 and CDR2: SGHNT and YYREEE (reference sequence). CDR3 coding DNA: TGTGCCAGCAGCCTTAGCGGGGGGACATTAAACATTCAGTACTTC. Residues: CASSLSGGTLNIQYF.

The V call is TRBV19, the J call TRBJ2-7; 8 bases align to TRBD2. This CDR3 has 15 amino acids. Germline V lookup: CDR1 LNHDA, CDR2 SQIVND (reference sequence). Trimming cost V 5 bases and J 0 bases; bases outside gene matches: 6. The CDR3 coding sequence is TGTGCCAGTAGTCCCGGGACTAGTATCTCCTACGAGCAGTACTTC. The encoded protein is CASSPGTSISYEQYF.

The chain has TRBV5-1 and TRBJ1-2, with 9 bases fitting TRBD1. Looked up from germline, CDR1 is SGHRS and CDR2 is YFSETQ. V shed 4 bases, J shed 6 bases, and the junction held 4 bases outside the gene matches. The CDR3 sequence is 13 residues long. CDR3 in amino acids: CASSRTGDHGYTF. Written as DNA, the CDR3 is TGCGCCAGCAGCCGGACAGGGGACCATGGCTACACCTTC.

This clone was seen only a few times. The genes are TRBV5-1 and TRBJ2-5; 12 bases align to TRBD2. The CDR3 runs 16 residues. Trimming cost V 5 bases and J 0 bases; bases outside gene matches: 5. Per the germline V gene, CDR1 is SGHRS and CDR2 is YFSETQ. This CDR3 reads CASSSGTSGYQETQYF. The CDR3 DNA reads as TGCGCCAGCAGTTCCGGGACTAGCGGGTACCAAGAGACCCAGTACTTC.

The chain employs TRBV7-9 and TRBJ2-1; TRBD1 aligns across 8 bases. Germline CDR1 is SEHNR and CDR2 is FQNEAQ (reference sequence). The CDR3 consists of 16 residues. Trimming at V came to 5 bases and at J to 4 bases, leaving 10 bases not matched to a gene. CDR3 nucleotide sequence: TGTGCCAGCAGCCTGGAAGACAGGGGCTCTTACAATGAGCAGTTCTTC. Protein sequence: CASSLEDRGSYNEQFF.

The V call is TRBV30, the J call TRBJ2-7; a possible D gene is TRBD2 (5 bases). CDR3 length: 15 residues. V shed 1 base and J shed 0 bases, with 13 bases lying between them. Germline CDR1 and CDR2: GTSNPN and SVGIG (reference sequence). The CDR3, as DNA: TGTGCCTGGAGTGGGACTCTCGTAAGCTCCTACGAGCAGTACTTC. Protein product: CAWSGTLVSSYEQYF.

J is TRBJ1-3 and V is TRBV7-2; TRBD1 might be the D (5 bases). V gave up 1 base and J gave up 7 bases, with 14 bases separating them. Germline V gene data show CDR1 as SGHTA and CDR2 as FQGNSA. This CDR3 comprises 15 residues. The CDR3: CASSLVRGSGNTIYF. The CDR3 DNA reads as TGTGCCAGCAGCTTAGTAAGGGGTTCCGGGAACACCATATATTTT.

The gene calls are TRBV12-3 or TRBV12-4 and TRBJ1-1, with 7 bases identical to TRBD1. This CDR3 is 12 amino acids long. The V gene end was trimmed by 4 bases and the J gene end by 5 bases; junction bases not matched to a gene: 1. CDR3 sequence: CASSSQGTEAFF. As DNA, the CDR3 is TGTGCCAGCAGTTCACAGGGGACTGAAGCTTTCTTT.

V gene TRBV18 combines with J gene TRBJ2-3; TRBD2 is a possible D gene (7 bases). Trimming pared 5 bases from V and 6 bases from J, leaving 12 bases between. Germline CDR1 and CDR2: KGHSH and LQKENI. The CDR3 has 13 amino acids. The CDR3 region is CASSGGASDTQYF. The CDR3 DNA is TGTGCCAGCTCAGGGGGGGCCTCGGATACGCAGTATTTT.

The chain has TRBV30 and TRBJ1-2, with 10 bases fitting TRBD1. Germline CDR1 and CDR2: GTSNPN and SVGIG (reference sequence). The CDR3 contains 14 residues. The V segment lost 3 bases and the J segment 2 bases; nucleotides outside the gene matches: 3. This CDR3 reads CAWSVGQGNYGYTF. CDR3 in DNA: TGTGCCTGGAGCGTGGGACAGGGGAACTATGGCTACACCTTC.

The J gene is TRBJ1-1, the V gene TRBV27, with a possible D match to TRBD1 (5 bases). Trimming stripped 6 bases from V and 3 bases from J, with 14 bases between. Germline-derived CDR1 and CDR2 are MNHEY and SMNVEV (reference sequence). The CDR3 covers 14 residues. This CDR3 reads CASSPGIGYTEAFF. CDR3 nucleotide sequence: TGTGCCAGCAGCCCAGGGATTGGGTACACTGAAGCTTTCTTT.